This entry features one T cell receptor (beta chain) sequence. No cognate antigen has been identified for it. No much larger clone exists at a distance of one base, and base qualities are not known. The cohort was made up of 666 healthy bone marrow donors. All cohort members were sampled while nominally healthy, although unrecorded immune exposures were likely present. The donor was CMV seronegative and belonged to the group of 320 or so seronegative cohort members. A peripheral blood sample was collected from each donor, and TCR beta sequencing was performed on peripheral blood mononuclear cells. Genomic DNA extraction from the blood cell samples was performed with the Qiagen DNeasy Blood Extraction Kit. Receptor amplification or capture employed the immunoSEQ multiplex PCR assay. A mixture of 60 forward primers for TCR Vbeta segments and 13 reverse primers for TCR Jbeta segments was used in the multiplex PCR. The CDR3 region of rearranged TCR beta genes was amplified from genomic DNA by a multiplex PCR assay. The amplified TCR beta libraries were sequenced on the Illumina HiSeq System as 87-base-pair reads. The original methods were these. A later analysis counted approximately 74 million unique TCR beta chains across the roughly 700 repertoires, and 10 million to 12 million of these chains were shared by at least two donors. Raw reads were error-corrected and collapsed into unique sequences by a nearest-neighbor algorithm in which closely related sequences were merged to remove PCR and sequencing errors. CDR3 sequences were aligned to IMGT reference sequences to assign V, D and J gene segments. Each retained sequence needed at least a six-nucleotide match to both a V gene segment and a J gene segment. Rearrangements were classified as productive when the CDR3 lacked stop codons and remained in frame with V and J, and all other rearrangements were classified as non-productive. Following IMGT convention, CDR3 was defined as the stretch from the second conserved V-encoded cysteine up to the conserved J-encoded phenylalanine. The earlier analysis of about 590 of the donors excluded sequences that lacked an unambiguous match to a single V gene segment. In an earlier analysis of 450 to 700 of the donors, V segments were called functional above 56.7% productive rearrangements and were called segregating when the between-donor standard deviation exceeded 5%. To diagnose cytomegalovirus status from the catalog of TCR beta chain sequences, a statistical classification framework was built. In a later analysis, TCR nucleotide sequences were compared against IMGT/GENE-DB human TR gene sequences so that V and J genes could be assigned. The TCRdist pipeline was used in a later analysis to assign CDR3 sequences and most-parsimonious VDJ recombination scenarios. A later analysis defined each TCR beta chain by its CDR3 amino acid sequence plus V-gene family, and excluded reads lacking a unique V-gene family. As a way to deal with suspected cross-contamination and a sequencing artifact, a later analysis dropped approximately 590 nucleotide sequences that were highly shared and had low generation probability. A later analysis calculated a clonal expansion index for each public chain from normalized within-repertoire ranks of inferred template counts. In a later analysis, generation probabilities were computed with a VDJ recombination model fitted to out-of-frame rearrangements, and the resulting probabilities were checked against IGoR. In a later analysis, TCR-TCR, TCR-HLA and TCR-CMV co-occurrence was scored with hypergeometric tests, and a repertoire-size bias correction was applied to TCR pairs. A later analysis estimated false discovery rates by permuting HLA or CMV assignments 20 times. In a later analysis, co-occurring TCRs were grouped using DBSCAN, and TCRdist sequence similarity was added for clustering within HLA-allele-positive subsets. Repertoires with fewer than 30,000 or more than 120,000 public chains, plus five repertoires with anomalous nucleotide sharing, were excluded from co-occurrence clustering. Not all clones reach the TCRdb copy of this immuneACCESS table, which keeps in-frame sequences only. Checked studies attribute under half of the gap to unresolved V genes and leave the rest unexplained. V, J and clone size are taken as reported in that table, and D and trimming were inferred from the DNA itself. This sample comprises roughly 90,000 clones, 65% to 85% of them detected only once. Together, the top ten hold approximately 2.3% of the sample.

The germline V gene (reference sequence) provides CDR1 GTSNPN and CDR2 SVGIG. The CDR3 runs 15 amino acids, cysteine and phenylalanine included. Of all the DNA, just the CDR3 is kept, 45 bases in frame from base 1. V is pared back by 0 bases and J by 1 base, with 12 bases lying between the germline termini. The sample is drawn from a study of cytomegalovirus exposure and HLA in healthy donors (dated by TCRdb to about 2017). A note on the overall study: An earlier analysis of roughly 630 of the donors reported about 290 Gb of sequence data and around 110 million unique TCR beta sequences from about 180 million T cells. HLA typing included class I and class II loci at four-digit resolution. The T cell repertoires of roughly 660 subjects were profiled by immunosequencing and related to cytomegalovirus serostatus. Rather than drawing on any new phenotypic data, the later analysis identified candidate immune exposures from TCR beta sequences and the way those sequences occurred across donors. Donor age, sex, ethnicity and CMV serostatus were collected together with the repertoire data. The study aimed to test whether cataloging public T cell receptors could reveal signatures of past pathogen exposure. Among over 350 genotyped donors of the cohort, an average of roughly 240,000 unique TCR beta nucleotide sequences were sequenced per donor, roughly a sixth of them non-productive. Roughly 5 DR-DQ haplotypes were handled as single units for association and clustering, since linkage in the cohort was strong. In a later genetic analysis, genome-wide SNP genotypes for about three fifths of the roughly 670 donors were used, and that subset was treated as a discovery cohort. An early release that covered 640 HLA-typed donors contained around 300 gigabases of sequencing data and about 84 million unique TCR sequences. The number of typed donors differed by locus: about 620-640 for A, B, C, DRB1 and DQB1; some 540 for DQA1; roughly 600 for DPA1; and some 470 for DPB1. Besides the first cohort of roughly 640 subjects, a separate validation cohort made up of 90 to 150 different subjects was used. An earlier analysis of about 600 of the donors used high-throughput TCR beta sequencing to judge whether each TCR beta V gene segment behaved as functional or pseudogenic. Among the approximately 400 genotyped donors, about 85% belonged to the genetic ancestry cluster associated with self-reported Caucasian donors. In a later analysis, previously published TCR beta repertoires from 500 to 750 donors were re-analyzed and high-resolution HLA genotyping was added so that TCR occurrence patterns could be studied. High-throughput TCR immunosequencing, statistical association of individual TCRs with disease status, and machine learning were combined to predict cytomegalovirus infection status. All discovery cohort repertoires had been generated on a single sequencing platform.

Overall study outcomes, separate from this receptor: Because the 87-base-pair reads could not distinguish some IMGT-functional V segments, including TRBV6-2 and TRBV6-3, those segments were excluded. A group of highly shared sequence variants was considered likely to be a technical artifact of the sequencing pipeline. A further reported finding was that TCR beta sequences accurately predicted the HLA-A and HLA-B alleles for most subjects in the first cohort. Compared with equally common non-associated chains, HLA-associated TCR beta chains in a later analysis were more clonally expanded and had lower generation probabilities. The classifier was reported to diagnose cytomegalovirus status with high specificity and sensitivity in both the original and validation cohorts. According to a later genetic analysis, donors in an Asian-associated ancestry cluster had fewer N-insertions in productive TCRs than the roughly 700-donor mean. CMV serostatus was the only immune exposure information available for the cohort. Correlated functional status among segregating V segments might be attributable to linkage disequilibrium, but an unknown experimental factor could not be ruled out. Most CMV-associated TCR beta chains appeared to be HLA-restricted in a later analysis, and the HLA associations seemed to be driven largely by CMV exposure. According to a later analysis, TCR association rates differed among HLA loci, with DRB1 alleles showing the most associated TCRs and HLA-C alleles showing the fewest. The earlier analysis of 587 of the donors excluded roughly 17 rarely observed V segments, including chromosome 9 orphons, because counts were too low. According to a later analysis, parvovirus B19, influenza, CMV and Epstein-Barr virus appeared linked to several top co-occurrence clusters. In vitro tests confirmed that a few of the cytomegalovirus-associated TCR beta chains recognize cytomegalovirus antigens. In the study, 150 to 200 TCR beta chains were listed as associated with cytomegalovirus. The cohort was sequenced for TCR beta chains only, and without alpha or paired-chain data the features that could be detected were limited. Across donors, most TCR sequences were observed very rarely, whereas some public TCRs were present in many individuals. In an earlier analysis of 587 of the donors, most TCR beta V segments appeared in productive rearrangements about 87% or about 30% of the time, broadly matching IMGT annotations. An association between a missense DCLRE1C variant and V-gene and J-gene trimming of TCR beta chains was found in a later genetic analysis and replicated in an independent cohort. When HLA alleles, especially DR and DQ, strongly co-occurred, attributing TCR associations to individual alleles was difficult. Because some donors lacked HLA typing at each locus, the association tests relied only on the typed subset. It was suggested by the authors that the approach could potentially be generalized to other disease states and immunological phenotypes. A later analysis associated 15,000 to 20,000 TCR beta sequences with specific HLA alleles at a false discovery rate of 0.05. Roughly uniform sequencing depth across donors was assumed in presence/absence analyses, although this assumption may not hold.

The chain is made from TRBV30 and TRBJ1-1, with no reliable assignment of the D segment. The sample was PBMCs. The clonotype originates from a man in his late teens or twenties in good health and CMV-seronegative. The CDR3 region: CAWSVGWAANTEAFF. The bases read TGTGCCTGGAGTGTTGGTTGGGCAGCGAACACTGAAGCTTTCTTT. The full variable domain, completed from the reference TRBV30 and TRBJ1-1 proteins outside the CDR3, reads SQTIHQWPATLVQPVGSPLSLECTVEGTSNPNLYWYRQAAGRGLQLLFYSVGIGQISSEVPQNLSASRPQDRQFILSSKKLLLSDSGFYLCAWSVGWAANTEAFFGQGTRLTVV.